This T cell receptor (beta chain) comes out of a study of CD8 T cells in ankylosing spondylitis. General study findings and limits: A TCR beta motif of 7 to 9 highly homologous variants seemed to mark ankylosing spondylitis blood. Existing reports had already noted some motif variants in reactive arthritis synovial fluid and blood.

This clonotype was counted between two and nine times. No antigen is known for it. Germline V gene data show CDR1 as MDHEN and CDR2 as SYDVKM. The CDR3 length is 16 residues. With 5 bases clipped from V and 8 bases from J, the junction kept 12 bases outside the gene matches. Via MiXCR, TCRdb re-called the 5' RACE reads, giving one row per CDR3 protein. The table lists about 390,000 distinct CDR3 sequences, around 24% of them singletons, with less than 20% in the top ten. The specimen sequenced was blood, either unsorted or a sorted T cell fraction (not recorded which). The V gene is TRBV28, the J gene TRBJ1-4, with TRBD1 matching over 9 bases. The clonotype originates from a male donor with ankylosing spondylitis. CDR3 sequence reads: CASSPPSGTGKEKLFF. CDR3 nucleotides: TGTGCCAGCAGTCCTCCATCCGGGACAGGGAAGGAAAAACTGTTTTTT.